Each of the 17 T cell receptor beta chains below was sequenced from the same sample in a study of blood T cell repertoires in COVID-19. Generated by immunoSEQ multiplex PCR, the TCRdb table keeps only in-frame clones and is missing some. The table lists approximately 230,000 clones, around 86% of them singletons. The sequencing sample was made of PBMCs or T cells enriched from blood (not recorded which). These receptors originate from a man between 40 and 49 years old who had recovered from COVID-19.

This clone showed up just once. J is TRBJ2-1 and V is TRBV5-5; 10 bases map to TRBD1. This CDR3 is 16 amino acids long. V shed 5 bases and J 6 bases; nucleotides not matched to a gene: 11. Germline CDR1 is SGHKS and CDR2 is YYEKEE (reference sequence). The CDR3 sequence is CASRKAPGQGSNEQFF. The CDR3 DNA sequence: TGTGCCAGCAGGAAGGCTCCGGGACAGGGGTCCAATGAGCAGTTCTTC.

The rearrangement joins TRBV30 to TRBJ1-1; D is possibly TRBD1 (5 bases). This CDR3 region has 14 residues. In germline, CDR1 is GTSNPN, CDR2 SVGIG (reference sequence). V lost 3 bases and J 4 bases, leaving 15 bases between the germline ends. CDR3 amino acids: CAWSAGSWATEAFF. CDR3 nucleotides: TGTGCCTGGAGCGCAGGGTCTTGGGCCACTGAAGCTTTCTTT.

V gene TRBV9 combines with J gene TRBJ2-1; 9 nucleotides agree with TRBD2. The CDR3 spans 15 residues. The trim removed 8 bases at V and 5 bases at J, leaving 11 bases unmatched. Germline values: CDR1 SGDLS, CDR2 YYNGEE. CDR3 nucleotide sequence: TGTGCCAGTTCCCGCGGGGGGGTTTCTAACAATGAGCAGTTCTTC. Amino acid sequence: CASSRGGVSNNEQFF. Together with reference TRBV9 and TRBJ2-1, the CDR3 gives the full variable domain: DSGVTQTPKHLITATGQRVTLRCSPRSGDLSVYWYQQSLDQGLQFLIQYYNGEERAKGNILERFSAQQFPDLHSELNLSSLELGDSALYFCASSRGGVSNNEQFFGPGTRLTVL.

J is TRBJ1-5 and V is TRBV27; 10 bases are a match to TRBD1. CDR3 length: 15 amino acids. Germline V gene sequence: CDR1 MNHEY, CDR2 SMNVEV (reference sequence). Losses at the gene ends were 5 bases for V and 5 bases for J; bases not matched to a gene: 6. CDR3 DNA sequence: TGTGCCAGCAGTGCCGAGGGACAGGGGCATCAGCCCCAGCATTTT. The encoded protein is CASSAEGQGHQPQHF.

This chain uses TRBV27 with TRBJ2-7, with D maybe TRBD2 (5 bases). Trimming removed 2 bases at V and 3 bases at J, with 20 bases between. This CDR3 region has 17 residues. Germline V CDR1 and CDR2: MNHEY, SMNVEV (reference sequence). The DNA for the CDR3 is TGTGCCAGCAGTTTAAAGTTCGGCTCGGGTAGCGTCTACGAGCAGTACTTC. As protein: CASSLKFGSGSVYEQYF.

The chain joins TRBV28 to TRBJ1-1; TRBD1 is a possible D gene (5 bases). Germline V gene data show CDR1 as MDHEN and CDR2 as SYDVKM. Between the trimmed V and J ends, which lost 8 bases and 4 bases, there was a span of 17 bases. The CDR3 runs 14 residues. Here the CDR3 DNA reads TGTGCCAGCCAGCACCCGGGAGGGGCCACTGAAGCTTTCTTT. It specifies CASQHPGGATEAFF.

V usage is TRBV14 and J usage is TRBJ2-1, with 13 bases lining up with TRBD2. Germline V gene lookup returns CDR1 SGHDN and CDR2 FVKESK. The CDR3 runs 19 residues. The V gene end was trimmed by 2 bases and the J gene end by 3 bases; junction bases not matched to a gene: 10. The CDR3 sequence: CASSQITSGRALNYNEQFF. CDR3 DNA sequence: TGTGCCAGCAGCCAAATCACTAGCGGGAGGGCCCTCAACTACAATGAGCAGTTCTTC.

The rearrangement links TRBV20-1 to TRBJ1-2; 7 bases match TRBD1. V was pared by 6 bases and J by 7 bases, with 17 bases of the junction left unmatched. The CDR3 sequence is 15 residues long. Germline values: CDR1 DFQATT, CDR2 SNEGSKA (reference sequence). CDR3 coding DNA: TGCAGTGCCAGTCCGGGGAAACAGGGGTTGGCTGGCTACACCTTC. Translating gives CSASPGKQGLAGYTF.

V and J are TRBV11-2 and TRBJ1-1; 8 bases map to TRBD1. V gave up 6 bases and J gave up 1 base; unmatched junction bases: 4. Germline V CDR1 and CDR2: SGHAT, FQNNGV. The CDR3 spans 14 residues. In DNA, the CDR3 is TGTGCCAGCAGACCGACAGGGGCGAACACTGAAGCTTTCTTT. Protein product: CASRPTGANTEAFF.

The gene calls are TRBV6-5 and TRBJ2-3; 7 bases align to TRBD1. The CDR3 sequence is 14 residues long. J gave up 4 bases and V 6 bases, and 7 bases lay outside the gene matches. Germline CDR1 MNHEY, CDR2 SVGAGI. CDR3 amino acids: CASRRQGWSDTQYF. The CDR3 bases are TGTGCCAGCAGGAGACAGGGATGGTCAGATACGCAGTATTTT.

The sample holds one count of this clone. V gene TRBV19 combines with J gene TRBJ1-5; 10 nucleotides agree with TRBD1. In germline, CDR1 is LNHDA, CDR2 SQIVND (reference sequence). This CDR3 has 15 amino acids. Trimming removed 1 base from V and 5 bases from J; junction bases left unmatched: 2. The CDR3 loop is CASSIGGTGDQPQHF. As DNA, the CDR3 is TGTGCCAGTAGTATAGGGGGGACAGGGGATCAGCCCCAGCATTTT.

The chain joins TRBV12-3 or TRBV12-4 to TRBJ2-1, with no clear D. V was cut by 0 bases and J by 10 bases, with 7 bases left in between. This CDR3 contains 12 residues. Here the CDR3 reads CASSLAVGEQFF. CDR3 in DNA: TGTGCCAGCAGTTTAGCCGTCGGGGAGCAGTTCTTC.

This clone is a singleton in its sample. V is TRBV6-6 and J is TRBJ2-7; tentatively, D is TRBD1 (6 bases). CDR1 is MNHNY, CDR2 SVGAGI, per germline (reference sequence). The CDR3 has 14 residues. The V and J ends lost 0 bases and 5 bases respectively, with 11 bases between them. For the CDR3, the DNA is TGTGCCAGCAGTTACTCTTCAGGGGTGGACGAGCAGTACTTC. Its translation is CASSYSSGVDEQYF.

The chain joins TRBV28 to TRBJ2-2; 7 nucleotides match TRBD1. Germline CDR1 and CDR2: MDHEN and SYDVKM. The ends lost 3 bases at V and 4 bases at J; junction bases unmatched: 8. The CDR3 is made up of 16 amino acids. The chain's CDR3 is CASSLGRAGGTGELFF. CDR3 nucleotides: TGTGCCAGCAGTTTGGGCAGGGCAGGGGGCACCGGGGAGCTGTTTTTT.

There are a few counts of this clone. The chain carries TRBV6-6 and TRBJ2-3; a possible D gene is TRBD2 (7 bases). V gave up 9 bases and J gave up 0 bases, with 16 bases separating them. The germline V gene encodes CDR1 MNHNY and CDR2 SVGAGI (reference sequence). The CDR3 has 15 amino acids. CDR3 sequence (DNA): TGTGCCAGTGCTCCGGGGGGCGCTAGCACAGATACGCAGTATTTT. Its translation: CASAPGGASTDTQYF.

The chain uses TRBV4-3 and TRBJ2-5, with 11 bases lining up with TRBD2. The germline V gene has CDR1 LGHNA and CDR2 YSLEER. Losses at the gene ends were 0 bases for V and 5 bases for J; bases not matched to a gene: 8. The CDR3 contains 17 residues. The CDR3, as DNA: TGCGCCAGCAGCCAAGATTTAGCGGGGGGGCCAGGGGAGACCCAGTACTTC. Its translation is CASSQDLAGGPGETQYF.

The chain combines TRBV27 with TRBJ1-5, with D possibly being TRBD1 (6 bases). Germline CDR1 MNHEY, CDR2 SMNVEV (reference sequence). The CDR3 is 14 residues long. V gave up 5 bases and J gave up 6 bases, with 14 bases separating them. The CDR3 loop reads CASSLVQGFQPQHF. The CDR3, as DNA: TGTGCCAGCAGTCTCGTACAGGGTTTTCAGCCCCAGCATTTT.